The next 14 T cell receptor beta chains were all read from a single sample in a study of CD8 T cells in Susac syndrome (dated 2019 in TCRdb). The library was made by the immunoSEQ multiplex PCR assay. RNA was extracted with the RNeasy kit and roughly 0.45 to 1 ug was reverse transcribed using random hexamers. TCRdb trimmed public reads at Q25 via fastp, called clones via MiXCR and kept in-frame beta chains. Rows merge per CDR3 protein into single entries with the most common DNA and genes. For this sample the table gives about 150,000 distinct CDR3 sequences, of which over 95% were detected only once. The top ten clonotypes cover 0.14% to 0.15% of the sample. Source material: CD8+ T cells from PBMCs. These receptors were taken from a human donor with multiple sclerosis.

This chain links TRBV11-2 with TRBJ2-1; TRBD2 agrees at 13 bases. V lost 5 bases to trimming and J lost 2 bases; unmatched junction nucleotides: 3. This CDR3 has 16 residues. Per the germline V gene, CDR1 is SGHAT and CDR2 is FQNNGV. The CDR3 sequence: CASSTTSGGAYNEQFF. The CDR3, as DNA: TGTGCCAGCAGCACAACTAGCGGGGGGGCCTACAATGAGCAGTTCTTC.

The rearrangement links TRBV14 to TRBJ2-3, with TRBD1 as a possible D gene (5 bases). The V end was cut by 1 base, the J end by 7 bases, with 12 bases between. This CDR3 is built from 14 residues. Germline V gene sequence: CDR1 SGHDN, CDR2 FVKESK. This CDR3 is CASSQGIRAHTQYF. The CDR3 nucleotides are TGTGCCAGCAGCCAAGGGATCAGGGCCCATACGCAGTATTTT.

The rearrangement joins TRBV19 to TRBJ1-6; 8 bases agree with TRBD1. This CDR3 spans 13 amino acids. Losses at the gene ends were 4 bases for V and 7 bases for J; bases not matched to a gene: 0. The V gene's germline CDR1 is LNHDA and CDR2 SQIVND (reference sequence). The DNA of the CDR3 is TGTGCCAGTAGTACAGGGGGCAATTCACCCCTCCACTTT. It is translated as CASSTGGNSPLHF.

The chain's CDR3 is CASSSSSDTDTQYF. The DNA for the CDR3 is TGTGCCAGCAGTTCCTCTAGCGACACAGATACGCAGTATTTT. This sequence joins TRBV6-2 or TRBV6-3 and TRBJ2-3, with D possibly TRBD2 on 6 matching bases. CDR1 and CDR2 (germline): MNHEY, SVGEGT. The CDR3 totals 14 residues. Between the trimmed V and J ends, which lost 4 bases and 2 bases, there was a span of 10 bases.

CDR3 region: CSAKGGYEKLFF. The CDR3 region has the DNA TGCAGTGCTAAGGGGGGATATGAAAAACTGTTTTTT. The chain employs TRBV20-1 and TRBJ1-4; a weak D match, TRBD1 (6 bases). The germline V gene encodes CDR1 DFQATT and CDR2 SNEGSKA (reference sequence). V was clipped by 4 bases and J by 6 bases, with 9 bases between them. This CDR3 contains 12 residues.

The rearrangement uses TRBV7-9 and TRBJ2-1; 9 nucleotides align to TRBD1. Germline CDR1 SEHNR, CDR2 FQNEAQ (reference sequence). This CDR3 region has 15 residues. After removal of 1 base from V and 6 bases from J, the junction contained 4 bases not matched to a gene. The CDR3 spells CASSLGTGDFNEQFF. CDR3 in DNA: TGTGCCAGCAGCTTAGGGACAGGGGATTTCAATGAGCAGTTCTTC.

The chain links TRBV30 to TRBJ2-1; 8 bases fit TRBD2. V trimming: 1 base; J trimming: 3 bases; junction bases outside the gene matches: 5. Germline CDR1 and CDR2: GTSNPN and SVGIG (reference sequence). CDR3 length: 15 residues. CDR3 coding DNA: TGTGCCTGGAGTGACGGGGGGGTTAACTACAATGAGCAGTTCTTC. Protein sequence: CAWSDGGVNYNEQFF.

The DNA of the CDR3 is TGTGCCAGCAGCTTAGAGGGGTCCGAGCAGTACTTC. Residues: CASSLEGSEQYF. The chain links TRBV11-2 to TRBJ2-7; D not resolved. CDR1 and CDR2 (germline): SGHAT, FQNNGV. V gave up 0 bases and J gave up 6 bases, with 6 bases separating them. The CDR3 covers 12 residues.

The chain recombines TRBV19 with TRBJ1-1; tentatively, D is TRBD1 (6 bases). Germline values: CDR1 LNHDA, CDR2 SQIVND (reference sequence). The CDR3 is 13 residues long. The germline V and J ends were trimmed by 10 bases and 8 bases, with 20 bases remaining between them. CDR3 coding DNA: TGTGCCACCGGGGGCCTTGGGGGAACCGAAGCTTTCTTT. This gives the protein CATGGLGGTEAFF.

The chain links TRBV4-1 to TRBJ2-5; D may be TRBD2 (7 bases). This CDR3 has 14 residues. V was pared by 1 base and J by 4 bases, with 10 bases between. Germline values: CDR1 MGHRA, CDR2 YSYEKL. CDR3 protein: CASSQVGGPETQYF. The CDR3 bases are TGCGCCAGCAGCCAAGTGGGGGGGCCAGAGACCCAGTACTTC.

This clonotype was recorded once. The chain couples TRBV11-2 to TRBJ2-4; D remains unclear. The CDR3 runs to 14 residues. The germline V gene encodes CDR1 SGHAT and CDR2 FQNNGV. V was cut by 5 bases and J by 0 bases, with 8 bases left in between. The CDR3 loop reads CASSLGRAKNIQYF. The DNA of the CDR3 is TGTGCCAGCAGCCTAGGTAGAGCCAAAAACATTCAGTACTTC.

In this sample, this clonotype turned up once. The chain uses TRBV11-2 and TRBJ2-3; 10 positions match TRBD2. CDR1 is SGHAT and CDR2 is FQNNGV in the germline V gene. Germline trimming cut 2 bases from V and 2 bases from J; bases unmatched to any gene: 7. The CDR3 has 17 amino acids. The CDR3 here is CASSLQLAGRVTDTQYF. DNA for the CDR3: TGTGCCAGCAGCTTACAACTAGCGGGGCGGGTCACAGATACGCAGTATTTT.

V usage is TRBV20-1 and J usage is TRBJ1-1; 7 bases are a match to TRBD1. Germline V CDR1 and CDR2: DFQATT, SNEGSKA (reference sequence). With V trimmed by 0 bases and J by 7 bases, 23 bases remained unmatched. The CDR3 consists of 19 residues. The DNA for the CDR3 is TGCAGTGCTAGAGATACGGACCACGAGACAGGGATTCTTCTGGGTGAAGCTTTCTTT. Its protein is CSARDTDHETGILLGEAFF.

A single count supports this clonotype. The chain is built from TRBV7-9 and TRBJ2-1, with D tentatively TRBD2 (6 bases). There are 15 residues in the CDR3. With 6 bases removed from V and 0 bases from J, the gap between germline ends came to 12 bases. In germline, CDR1 is SEHNR, CDR2 FQNEAQ (reference sequence). As DNA, the CDR3 is TGTGCCAGCAGGACGGGACTTGTCTCCTACAATGAGCAGTTCTTC. Protein: CASRTGLVSYNEQFF. The complete variable domain, with remaining parts taken from reference TRBV7-9 and TRBJ2-1, reads DTGVSQNPRHKITKRGQNVTFRCDPISEHNRLYWYRQTLGQGPEFLTYFQNEAQLEKSRLLSDRFSAERPKGSFSTLEIQRTEQGDSAMYLCASRTGLVSYNEQFFGPGTRLTVL.